Many counts were recorded for the clone carrying this TCR beta chain. These data belong to a study of neurological immune-mediated disorders. The CDR3 has 14 residues. From germline, CDR1 is ENHRY and CDR2 SYGVKD. V shed 5 bases, J shed 6 bases, and the junction held 7 bases outside the gene matches. TCRdb reanalysed the 5' RACE reads using MiXCR and keeps one entry per CDR3 protein. The data hold 65,000 to 80,000 distinct CDR3 sequences, with under 5.5% observed a single time. The source of this sequence is a woman in her 70s with multiple sclerosis. The sequenced material came from PBMCs. This rearrangement joins TRBV10-3 to TRBJ2-7, with TRBD2 matching over 10 bases. The CDR3 DNA is TGTGCCATCAGTCTAGCGGGAGAGACCGGCGAGCAGTACTTC. It is translated as CAISLAGETGEQYF.